Each of the 2 T cell receptor beta chains below was sequenced from the same sample in a study of OX40 agonist ivuxolimab in advanced cancers. Here immunoSEQ multiplex PCR was the method, and the copy in TCRdb shows in-frame clones only, minus some. The table includes some 77,000 clones, around 80% detected once. The source was CD4+ or CD8+ T cells sorted from blood, collected in a trial of the OX40 agonist ivuxolimab. The receptor set was obtained from an adult with an advanced solid tumor such as melanoma, head and neck, liver or kidney cancer.

V is TRBV7-6 and J is TRBJ1-1, with D possibly TRBD1 on 6 matching bases. Germline V gene lookup returns CDR1 SGHVS and CDR2 FNYEAQ. This CDR3 spans 16 amino acids. The ends were cut back, 0 bases at V and 0 bases at J, with 11 bases in the middle. Here the CDR3 reads CASSLAGGQLNTEAFF. CDR3 DNA: TGTGCCAGCAGCTTAGCGGGGGGCCAGCTGAACACTGAAGCTTTCTTT.

This clone appeared once. This rearrangement joins TRBV5-1 to TRBJ2-3; D unclear. Germline V gives CDR1 SGHRS, CDR2 YFSETQ. V dropped 0 bases and J dropped 2 bases, with 13 bases sitting between them. The CDR3 is 16 amino acids. CDR3 DNA: TGCGCCAGCAGCTTGGGCGTCCGCGCTGCCACAGATACGCAGTATTTT. It specifies CASSLGVRAATDTQYF. The entire variable domain, with the rest obtained from reference TRBV5-1 and TRBJ2-3, is as follows: KAGVTQTPRYLIKTRGQQVTLSCSPISGHRSVSWYQQTPGQGLQFLFEYFSETQRNKGNFPGRFSGRQFSNSRSEMNVSTLELGDSALYLCASSLGVRAATDTQYFGPGTRLTVL.